Only a few counts were recorded for the clone carrying this TCR beta chain. The target antigen is unknown. 5'RACE primed from the constant segment yielded TCR alpha and TCR beta cDNA libraries bearing sample barcodes and UMIs. TCRdb re-analysed the 5' RACE reads in MiXCR, keeping a single row per CDR3 protein. The sample lists 450,000 to 650,000 distinct CDR3 sequences, roughly 17% occurring once. This record belongs to a study of T-cell memory formation after mild COVID-19. Findings of the study overall: Clones contracting day 15 to 85 were balanced CD4/CD8; later expanders leaned CD4+. Within pre-infection memory, some responding clones were found, suggesting cross-reactive memory joined.

The germline gives CDR1 LGHDT, CDR2 YNNKEL (reference sequence). This CDR3 contains 17 residues. V was clipped by 2 bases and J by 0 bases, with 15 bases between them. The rearrangement links TRBV3-1 to TRBJ2-3, with D unresolved. Sequencing used PBMCs or a T cell subset sorted from them (not recorded which). The receptor comes from an adult woman who had mild COVID-19 (a few samples of this study predate the infection). Cell type and time point are not known. In nucleotides, the CDR3 is TGTGCCAGCAGCCAACATCTCCGATCTTCTAGCACAGATACGCAGTATTTT. Translated, it gives CASSQHLRSSSTDTQYF.